This T cell receptor (beta chain) was recovered during a study of T-cell reconstitution after alpha-beta-depleted transplantation in children. During its preparation, the TCRbeta library received unique molecular identifiers. MiXCR was run by TCRdb on the PCR reads, yielding one entry per CDR3 protein. The data show more than 200,000 distinct CDR3 sequences, over 20% seen once. This clonotype was found a few times. Its target is not known. Whole-study results and caveats: At around two months after transplant, the alpha-beta T cells were reportedly derived from several hundred expanded clones that came from non-depleted graft cells. Surviving thymic progenitors and recipient T cells were the source of high TCRbeta diversity at day 60 in some patients. From newly produced T cells came most of the T-cell counts and diversity one year after transplant.

The sequencing here drew on PBMCs, taken before TCRalphabeta/CD19-depleted stem cell transplant. The clonotype comes from a girl aged 2-15 years with Fanconi anemia, due to receive a stem cell transplant.

The CDR3 nucleotides are TGCAGCGTGGTAGGGACGGCTACCTACAATGAGCAGTTCTTC. This sequence encodes CSVVGTATYNEQFF. The V call is TRBV29-1, the J call TRBJ2-1; D is tentatively TRBD1 or TRBD2 (5 bases each). The germline V gene encodes CDR1 SQVTM and CDR2 ANQGSEA. CDR3 size: 14 residues. Trimming left V 6 bases short and J 2 bases short, with 14 bases between.